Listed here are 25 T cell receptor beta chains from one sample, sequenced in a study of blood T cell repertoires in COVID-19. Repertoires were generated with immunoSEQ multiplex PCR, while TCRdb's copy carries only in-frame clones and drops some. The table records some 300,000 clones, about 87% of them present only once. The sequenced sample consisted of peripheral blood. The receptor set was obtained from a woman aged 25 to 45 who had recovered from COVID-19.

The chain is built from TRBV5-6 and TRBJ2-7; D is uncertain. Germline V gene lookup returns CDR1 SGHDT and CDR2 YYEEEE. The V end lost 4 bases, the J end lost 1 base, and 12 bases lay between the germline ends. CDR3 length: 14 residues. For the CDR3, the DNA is TGTGCCAGCAGCCCGACATTACCGTCCTACGAGCAGTACTTC. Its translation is CASSPTLPSYEQYF.

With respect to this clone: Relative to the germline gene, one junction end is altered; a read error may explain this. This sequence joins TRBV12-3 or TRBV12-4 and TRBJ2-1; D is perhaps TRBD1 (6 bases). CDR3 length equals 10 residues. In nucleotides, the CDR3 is TGTGCCAGCGGACAGACAGCCCCGATCTTC. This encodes CASGQTAPIF.

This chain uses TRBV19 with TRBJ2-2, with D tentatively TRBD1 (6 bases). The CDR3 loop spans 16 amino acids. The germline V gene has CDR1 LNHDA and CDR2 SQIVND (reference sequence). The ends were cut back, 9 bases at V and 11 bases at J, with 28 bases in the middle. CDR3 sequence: CASLPTGLSDANELFF. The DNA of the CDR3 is TGTGCCAGCTTGCCTACAGGGTTAAGTGATGCTAACGAGCTGTTTTTT.

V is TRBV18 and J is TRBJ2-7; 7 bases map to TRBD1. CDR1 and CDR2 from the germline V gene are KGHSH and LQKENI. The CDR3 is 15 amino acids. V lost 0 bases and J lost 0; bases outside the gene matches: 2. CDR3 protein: CASSPPGTASYEQYF. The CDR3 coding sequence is TGTGCCAGCTCACCACCCGGGACAGCCTCCTACGAGCAGTACTTC.

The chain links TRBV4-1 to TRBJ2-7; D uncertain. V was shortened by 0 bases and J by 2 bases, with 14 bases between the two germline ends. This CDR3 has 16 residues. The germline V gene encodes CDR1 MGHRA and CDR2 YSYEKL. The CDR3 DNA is TGCGCCAGCAGCCAAGATCTACTGGTCACGACCTACGAGCAGTACTTC. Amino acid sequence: CASSQDLLVTTYEQYF.

CDR3 DNA: TGTGCCAGCAGTTTTCTCGACAGGAGTGCAACTAATGAAAAACTGTTTTTT. Residues: CASSFLDRSATNEKLFF. The chain links TRBV28 to TRBJ1-4; a weak D match, TRBD1 (6 bases). Trimming stripped 3 bases from V and 0 bases from J, with 14 bases between. The CDR3 is 17 amino acids. CDR1 and CDR2 from the germline V gene are MDHEN and SYDVKM.

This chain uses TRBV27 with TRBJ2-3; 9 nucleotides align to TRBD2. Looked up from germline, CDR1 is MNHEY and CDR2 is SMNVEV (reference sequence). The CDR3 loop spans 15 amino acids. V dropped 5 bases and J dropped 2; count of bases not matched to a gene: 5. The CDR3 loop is CASSNLAGFTDTQYF. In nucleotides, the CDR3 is TGTGCCAGCAGTAATCTAGCGGGGTTCACAGATACGCAGTATTTT.

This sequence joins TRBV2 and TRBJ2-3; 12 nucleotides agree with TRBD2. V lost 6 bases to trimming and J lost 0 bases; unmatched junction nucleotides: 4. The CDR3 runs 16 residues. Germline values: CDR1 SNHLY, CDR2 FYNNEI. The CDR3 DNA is TGTGCCAGCAGCCTAGCGGGGGGGATAAGCACAGATACGCAGTATTTT. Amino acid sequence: CASSLAGGISTDTQYF.

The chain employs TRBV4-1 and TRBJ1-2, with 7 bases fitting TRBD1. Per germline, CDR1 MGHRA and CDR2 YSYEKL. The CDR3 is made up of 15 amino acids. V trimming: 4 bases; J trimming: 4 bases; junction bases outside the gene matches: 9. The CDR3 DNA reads TGCGCCAGCAGCCCCCCGGACAGGTCCTCCTATGGCTACACCTTC. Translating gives CASSPPDRSSYGYTF.

The CDR3 nucleotides read TGTGCCAGCAGCTCCTTAGTCAATGAGCAGTTCTTC. Translated, it gives CASSSLVNEQFF. The rearrangement links TRBV5-5 to TRBJ2-1, with unresolved D. CDR1 is SGHKS and CDR2 is YYEKEE in the germline V gene (reference sequence). This CDR3 has 12 residues. V was clipped by 3 bases and J by 6 bases, with 7 bases between them.

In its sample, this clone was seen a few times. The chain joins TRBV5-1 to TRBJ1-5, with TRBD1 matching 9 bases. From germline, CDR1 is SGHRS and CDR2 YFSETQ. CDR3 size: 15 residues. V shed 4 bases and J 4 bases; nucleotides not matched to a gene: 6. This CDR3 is CASSPGTGPNQPQHF. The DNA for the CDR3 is TGCGCCAGCAGCCCCGGGACAGGGCCTAATCAGCCCCAGCATTTT.

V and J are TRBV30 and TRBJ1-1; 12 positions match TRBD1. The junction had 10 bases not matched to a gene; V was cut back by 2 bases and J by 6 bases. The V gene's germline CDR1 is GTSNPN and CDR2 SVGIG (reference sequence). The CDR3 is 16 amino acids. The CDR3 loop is CAWSRDRGRGGAEAFF. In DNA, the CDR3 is TGTGCCTGGAGTCGGGACAGGGGGCGCGGTGGGGCTGAAGCTTTCTTT.

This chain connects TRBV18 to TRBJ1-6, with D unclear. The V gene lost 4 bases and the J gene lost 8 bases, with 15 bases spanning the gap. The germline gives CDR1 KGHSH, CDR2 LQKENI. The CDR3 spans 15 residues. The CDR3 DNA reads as TGTGCCAGCTCACAAGAGGGTAAAGGTTATTCACCCCTCCACTTT. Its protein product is CASSQEGKGYSPLHF. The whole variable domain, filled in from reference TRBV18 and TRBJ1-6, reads NAGVMQNPRHLVRRRGQEARLRCSPMKGHSHVYWYRQLPEEGLKFMVYLQKENIIDESGMPKERFSAEFPKEGPSILRIQQVVRGDSAAYFCASSQEGKGYSPLHFGNGTRLTVT.

For the CDR3, the DNA is TGTGCCAGCTCTGCGAGCTATAGCACAGATACGCAGTATTTT. This sequence encodes CASSASYSTDTQYF. The J gene is TRBJ2-3, the V gene TRBV7-3; no clear D. Germline lookup yields CDR1 SGHTA and CDR2 FQGTGA. This CDR3 comprises 14 residues. V lost 8 bases, J lost 0 bases, and 12 bases lay in between.

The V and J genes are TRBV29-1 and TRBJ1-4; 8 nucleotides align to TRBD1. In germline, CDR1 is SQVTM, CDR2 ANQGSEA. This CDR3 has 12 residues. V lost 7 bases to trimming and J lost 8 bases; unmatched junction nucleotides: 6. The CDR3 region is CSALGQGEKLFF. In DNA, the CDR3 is TGCAGCGCCCTAGGACAGGGCGAAAAACTGTTTTTT. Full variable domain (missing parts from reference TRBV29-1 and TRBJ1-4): SAVISQKPSRDICQRGTSLTIQCQVDSQVTMMFWYRQQPGQSLTLIATANQGSEATYESGFVIDKFPISRPNLTFSTLTVSNMSPEDSSIYLCSALGQGEKLFFGSGTQLSVL.

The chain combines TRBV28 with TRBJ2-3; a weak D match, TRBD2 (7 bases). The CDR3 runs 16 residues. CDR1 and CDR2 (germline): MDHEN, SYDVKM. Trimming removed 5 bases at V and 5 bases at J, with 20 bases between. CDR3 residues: CASSPRGGPARDTQYF. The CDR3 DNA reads TGTGCCAGCAGTCCAAGGGGGGGGCCCGCAAGAGATACGCAGTATTTT.

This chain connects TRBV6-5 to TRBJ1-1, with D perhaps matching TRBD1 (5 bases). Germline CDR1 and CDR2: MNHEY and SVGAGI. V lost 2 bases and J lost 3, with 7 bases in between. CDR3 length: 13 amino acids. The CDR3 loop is CASSYKQDTEAFF. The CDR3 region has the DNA TGTGCCAGCAGTTACAAACAGGACACTGAAGCTTTCTTT.

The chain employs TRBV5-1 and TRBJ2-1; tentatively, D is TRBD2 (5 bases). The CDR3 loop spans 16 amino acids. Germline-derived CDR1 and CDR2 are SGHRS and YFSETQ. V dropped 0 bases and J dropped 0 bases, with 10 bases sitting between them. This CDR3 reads CASSLGAGSSYNEQFF. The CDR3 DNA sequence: TGCGCCAGCAGCTTGGGAGCTGGGAGCTCCTACAATGAGCAGTTCTTC. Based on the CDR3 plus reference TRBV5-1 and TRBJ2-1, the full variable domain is KAGVTQTPRYLIKTRGQQVTLSCSPISGHRSVSWYQQTPGQGLQFLFEYFSETQRNKGNFPGRFSGRQFSNSRSEMNVSTLELGDSALYLCASSLGAGSSYNEQFFGPGTRLTVL.

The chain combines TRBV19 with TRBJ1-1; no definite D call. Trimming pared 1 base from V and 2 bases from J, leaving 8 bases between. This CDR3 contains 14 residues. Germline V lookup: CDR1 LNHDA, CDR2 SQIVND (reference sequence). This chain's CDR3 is CASSIGRANTEAFF. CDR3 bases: TGTGCCAGTAGTATAGGAAGAGCAAACACTGAAGCTTTCTTT.

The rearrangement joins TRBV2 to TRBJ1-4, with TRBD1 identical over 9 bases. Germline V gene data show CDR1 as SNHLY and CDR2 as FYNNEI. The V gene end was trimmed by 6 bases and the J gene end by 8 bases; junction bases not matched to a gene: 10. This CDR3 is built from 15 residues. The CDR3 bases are TGTGCCAGCAGGCCAGCGGACAGGGGCGGCGAAAAACTGTTTTTT. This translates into CASRPADRGGEKLFF.

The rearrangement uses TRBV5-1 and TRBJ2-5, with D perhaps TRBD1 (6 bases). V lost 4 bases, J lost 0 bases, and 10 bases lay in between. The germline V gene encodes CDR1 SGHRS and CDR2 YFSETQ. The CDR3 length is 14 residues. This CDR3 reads CASSERTDQETQYF. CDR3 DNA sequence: TGCGCCAGCAGCGAACGGACAGACCAAGAGACCCAGTACTTC.

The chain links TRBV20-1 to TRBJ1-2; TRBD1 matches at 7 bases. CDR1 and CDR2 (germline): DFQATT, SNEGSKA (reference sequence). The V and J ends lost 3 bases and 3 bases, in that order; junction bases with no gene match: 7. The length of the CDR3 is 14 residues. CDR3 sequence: CSASGDSSDYGYTF. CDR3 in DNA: TGCAGTGCTAGTGGGGACAGCAGCGACTATGGCTACACCTTC.

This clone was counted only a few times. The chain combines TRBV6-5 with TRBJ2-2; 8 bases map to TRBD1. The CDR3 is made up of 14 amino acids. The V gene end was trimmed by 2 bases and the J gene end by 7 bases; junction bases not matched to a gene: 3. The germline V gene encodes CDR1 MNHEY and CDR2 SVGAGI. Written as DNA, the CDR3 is TGTGCCAGCAGTTACGGACAGGGCGGCGGGGAGCTGTTTTTT. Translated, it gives CASSYGQGGGELFF.

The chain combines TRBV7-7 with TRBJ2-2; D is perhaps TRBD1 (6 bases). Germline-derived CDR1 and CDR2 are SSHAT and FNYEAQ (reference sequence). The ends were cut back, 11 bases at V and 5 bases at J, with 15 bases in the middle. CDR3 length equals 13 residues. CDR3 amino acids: CAGVQGETGELFF. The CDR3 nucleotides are TGTGCCGGCGTACAGGGTGAAACCGGGGAGCTGTTTTTT.

CDR3: CASSPQGVVATNEKLFF. DNA for the CDR3: TGTGCCAGCTCACCCCAGGGGGTAGTCGCAACTAATGAAAAACTGTTTTTT. This chain links TRBV18 with TRBJ1-4; 7 bases are shared with TRBD1. The germline CDR1 and CDR2 sequences are KGHSH and LQKENI. This CDR3 has 17 residues. The V and J ends lost 3 bases and 0 bases, in that order; junction bases with no gene match: 7. Variable domain in full (rest from reference TRBV18 and TRBJ1-4): NAGVMQNPRHLVRRRGQEARLRCSPMKGHSHVYWYRQLPEEGLKFMVYLQKENIIDESGMPKERFSAEFPKEGPSILRIQQVVRGDSAAYFCASSPQGVVATNEKLFFGSGTQLSVL.